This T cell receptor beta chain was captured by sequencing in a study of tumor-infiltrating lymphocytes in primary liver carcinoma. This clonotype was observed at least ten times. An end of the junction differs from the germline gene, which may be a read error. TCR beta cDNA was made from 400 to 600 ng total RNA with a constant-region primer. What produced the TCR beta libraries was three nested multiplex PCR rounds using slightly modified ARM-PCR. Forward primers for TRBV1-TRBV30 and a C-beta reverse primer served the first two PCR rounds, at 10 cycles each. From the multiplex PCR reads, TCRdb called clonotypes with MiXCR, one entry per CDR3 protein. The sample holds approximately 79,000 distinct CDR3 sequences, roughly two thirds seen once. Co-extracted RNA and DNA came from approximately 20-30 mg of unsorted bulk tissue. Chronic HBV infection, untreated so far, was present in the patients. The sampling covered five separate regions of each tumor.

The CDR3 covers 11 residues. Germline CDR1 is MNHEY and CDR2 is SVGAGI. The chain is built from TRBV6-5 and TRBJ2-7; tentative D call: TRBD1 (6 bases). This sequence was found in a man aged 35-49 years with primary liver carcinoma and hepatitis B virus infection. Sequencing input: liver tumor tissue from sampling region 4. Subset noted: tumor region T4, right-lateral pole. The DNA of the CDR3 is TGTGTCAGCAGGGGTCCCTACGAGCAGTACTTC. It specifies CVSRGPYEQYF.